Shown below are 26 T cell receptor beta chains from a single sample sequenced in a study of breast tumors, draining lymph nodes, adjacent tissues. TCRdb called the multiplex PCR reads again in MiXCR, with one record for every CDR3 protein. The sample holds 20,000 to 30,000 distinct CDR3 sequences; under 30% are singletons and the top ten take 13%. Sequences were obtained from breast tumor tissue. The receptors come from a female donor with breast cancer. Some clones in this sample may be carry-over from other donors' samples.

Many counts were recorded for this clonotype. CDR3 coding DNA: TGCAGCGTCCAACCGACTAGGGGGGCAGATACGCAGTATTTT. It is translated as CSVQPTRGADTQYF. The chain combines TRBV29-1 with TRBJ2-3; the D call may be TRBD1 or TRBD2 (6 bases each). V lost 6 bases, J lost 4 bases, and 17 bases lay in between. This CDR3 comprises 14 residues. Germline CDR1 and CDR2: SQVTM and ANQGSEA.

Turning to this clonotype: Mismatch with germline at one junction end may stem from a read error. This sequence joins TRBV2 and TRBJ1-2; no definite D call. Germline CDR1 is SNHLY and CDR2 is FYNNEI. CDR3 length: 16 residues. The CDR3 nucleotides are TGTGCCAGCAGTGTTGTCTGGGTGGACGTTCACTATGGCTACGCCTTC. It specifies CASSVVWVDVHYGYAF. Full variable domain (remainder filled in from reference TRBV2 and TRBJ1-2): EPEVTQTPSHQVTQMGQEVILRCVPISNHLYFYWYRQILGQKVEFLVSFYNNEISEKSEIFDDQFSVERPDGSNFTLKIRSTKLEDSAMYFCASSVVWVDVHYGYAFGSGTRLTVV.

For this clonotype: A much more abundant neighbour one base away suggests this may be a read error. The rearrangement links TRBV10-3 to TRBJ2-2; D is perhaps TRBD2 (6 bases). The CDR3 is 11 residues long. Per the germline V gene, CDR1 is ENHRY and CDR2 is SYGVKD. In DNA form, the CDR3 reads TGTGCCATCTCCGGGACTGGGGGGCTGTTTTTT. Its translation: CAISGTGGLFF.

This clonotype has a count of ten or more. V gene TRBV7-9 combines with J gene TRBJ2-7; 7 bases align to TRBD1. The CDR3 extends over 13 amino acids. CDR1 SEHNR and CDR2 FQNEAQ come from the germline V gene (reference sequence). J gave up 6 bases and V 10 bases, and 12 bases lay outside the gene matches. Here the CDR3 DNA reads TGTGCCATCCGACGGGACAGCCTATCCGAGCAGTACTTC. It codes for CAIRRDSLSEQYF.

The V and J genes are TRBV4-1 and TRBJ2-7, with D unresolved. Germline V gene sequence: CDR1 MGHRA, CDR2 YSYEKL. The CDR3 loop spans 14 amino acids. Trimming stripped 4 bases from V and 0 bases from J, with 10 bases between. CDR3 amino acids: CASSRTSSSYEQYF. The CDR3 bases are TGCGCCAGCAGCCGGACGTCTAGCTCCTACGAGCAGTACTTC.

This clonotype was seen repeatedly, ten times or more. The chain recombines TRBV30 with TRBJ2-7; TRBD2 agrees at 7 bases. Germline V gene data show CDR1 as GTSNPN and CDR2 as SVGIG (reference sequence). CDR3 length: 11 amino acids. The V gene end was trimmed by 5 bases and the J gene end by 3 bases; junction bases not matched to a gene: 1. DNA for the CDR3: TGTGCCTGGGGCGGGAGCTACGAGCAGTACTTC. Its translation is CAWGGSYEQYF.

This clonotype was counted at least ten times. The CDR3 DNA reads TGTGCCAGCAGCTTAGAATCGGGACCTTCCTACGAGCAGTACTTC. Translated: CASSLESGPSYEQYF. The chain carries TRBV11-2 and TRBJ2-7; D possibly matches TRBD1 or TRBD2 (5 bases each). CDR1 and CDR2 (germline): SGHAT, FQNNGV. The CDR3 contains 15 residues. The germline V and J ends were trimmed by 0 bases and 1 base, with 10 bases remaining between them.

This clonotype was detected ten times or more. The rearrangement links TRBV5-1 to TRBJ2-7, with 9 nucleotides matching TRBD1. This CDR3 has 15 residues. The V gene's germline CDR1 is SGHRS and CDR2 YFSETQ. Germline trimming cut 4 bases from V and 4 bases from J; bases unmatched to any gene: 9. The CDR3 sequence is CASSTLGTGLYEQYF. CDR3 sequence (DNA): TGCGCCAGCAGCACCCTCGGGACAGGGCTGTACGAGCAGTACTTC.

This clonotype was recorded many times. The chain couples TRBV7-9 to TRBJ2-2; TRBD1 might be the D (5 bases). The CDR3 is 13 amino acids. Germline V gene sequence: CDR1 SEHNR, CDR2 FQNEAQ (reference sequence). Trimming stripped 5 bases from V and 4 bases from J, with 8 bases between. This CDR3 is CASSAQGTGELFF. In DNA, the CDR3 is TGTGCCAGCAGCGCTCAGGGCACCGGGGAGCTGTTTTTT. The full variable domain, in which reference TRBV7-9 and TRBJ2-2 provide the parts outside the CDR3, is DTGVSQNPRHKITKRGQNVTFRCDPISEHNRLYWYRQTLGQGPEFLTYFQNEAQLEKSRLLSDRFSAERPKGSFSTLEIQRTEQGDSAMYLCASSAQGTGELFFGEGSRLTVL.

This clonotype is judged medium-sized. The chain uses TRBV7-3 and TRBJ2-3; 7 bases line up with TRBD2. V shed 2 bases and J 6 bases; nucleotides not matched to a gene: 5. Germline-derived CDR1 and CDR2 are SGHTA and FQGTGA. This CDR3 contains 14 residues. The chain's CDR3 is CASSLGLGGDTQYF. Here the CDR3 DNA reads TGTGCCAGCAGCTTAGGACTAGGAGGGGATACGCAGTATTTT. The entire variable domain, with the rest obtained from reference TRBV7-3 and TRBJ2-3, is as follows: GAGVSQTPSNKVTEKGKYVELRCDPISGHTALYWYRQSLGQGPEFLIYFQGTGAADDSGLPNDRFFAVRPEGSVSTLKIQRTERGDSAVYLCASSLGLGGDTQYFGPGTRLTVL.

This clonotype was found once. A single base separates this from a much larger clone, so it may be a read error. As the CDR3 is not closed by the conserved phenylalanine or tryptophan, this likely results from a read error. V and J are TRBV28 and TRBJ2-3; the match to TRBD2 covers 7 bases. Germline trimming cut 1 base from V and 2 bases from J; bases unmatched to any gene: 3. The CDR3 totals 15 residues. Germline CDR1 MDHEN, CDR2 SYDVKM. This CDR3 reads CASSLLGGTTDTQYL. CDR3 DNA: TGTGCCAGCAGTTTATTGGGGGGGACCACAGATACGCAGTATCTT.

V gene TRBV12-3 or TRBV12-4 combines with J gene TRBJ1-5, with 9 bases fitting TRBD1. The CDR3 extends over 17 amino acids. V was pared by 6 bases and J by 6 bases, with 15 bases of the junction left unmatched. CDR3 sequence: CASRSSRTGGESQPQHF. CDR3 DNA sequence: TGTGCCAGCAGGTCAAGCCGTACAGGGGGCGAAAGTCAGCCCCAGCATTTT.

This clonotype was seen many times. The chain is built from TRBV15 and TRBJ1-2, with D unresolved. Germline values: CDR1 LNHNV, CDR2 YYDKDF (reference sequence). Trimming left V 1 base short and J 7 bases short, with 22 bases between. The CDR3 has 17 residues. Here the CDR3 reads CATSRVFTRRQSPGYTF. CDR3 nucleotide sequence: TGTGCCACCAGCAGAGTGTTCACGCGCCGCCAGAGCCCTGGCTACACCTTC.

In this sample, this clonotype is medium-sized. The chain links TRBV12-5 to TRBJ2-5; 9 nucleotides align to TRBD1. The V gene's germline CDR1 is LGHNT and CDR2 FRNRAP. V gave up 3 bases and J gave up 5 bases; unmatched junction bases: 1. This CDR3 has 13 residues. Written as DNA, the CDR3 is TGTGCTAGTGGTTTAGGACAGGGGGAGACCCAGTACTTC. Its protein is CASGLGQGETQYF.

Comments on this clonotype: The CDR3 does not close with the conserved phenylalanine or tryptophan, likely indicating a read error. The CDR3 bases are TGCAGCGCGAGGGGCACCGGGGAACTGTTTTAT. It is translated as CSARGTGELFY. The chain uses TRBV29-1 and TRBJ2-2, with D perhaps matching TRBD1 or TRBD2 (5 bases each). The CDR3 contains 11 residues. Germline CDR1 reads SQVTM; CDR2 reads ANQGSEA.

This clonotype was seen at least ten times. The chain employs TRBV7-8 and TRBJ1-4; D is possibly TRBD1 (6 bases). CDR3 length equals 14 residues. Germline V CDR1 and CDR2: SGHVS, FQNEAQ. V was shortened by 1 base and J by 8 bases, with 11 bases between the two germline ends. Here the CDR3 DNA reads TGTGCCAGCAGCTTAGGGGAGGGGGGGGAAAAACTGTTTTTT. Amino acid sequence: CASSLGEGGEKLFF.

This clonotype was seen ten or more times. This chain links TRBV7-2 with TRBJ2-7, with 11 positions matching TRBD2. The germline CDR1 and CDR2 sequences are SGHTA and FQGNSA. There are 14 residues in the CDR3. V dropped 3 bases and J dropped 8; count of bases not matched to a gene: 6. The CDR3 is CASSFSIAGGQQYF. The CDR3 bases are TGTGCCAGCAGCTTCTCTATAGCGGGAGGGCAGCAGTACTTC.

This clonotype was found a few times. This chain links TRBV28 with TRBJ1-1; 8 nucleotides match TRBD1. CDR1 and CDR2 from the germline V gene are MDHEN and SYDVKM. CDR3 length equals 13 residues. J gave up 11 bases and V 5 bases, and 10 bases lay outside the gene matches. DNA of the CDR3: TGTGCCAGCAGTCCCGGCAGGGGGCAGGATGCTTTCTTT. Its protein is CASSPGRGQDAFF.

This chain links TRBV2 with TRBJ2-5, with 11 bases matching TRBD1. The CDR3 covers 15 residues. The J segment lost 5 bases and the V segment lost 6 bases, leaving 8 bases of the junction unmatched. Germline-derived CDR1 and CDR2 are SNHLY and FYNNEI. CDR3 loop: CASRRDRGEMETQYF. The CDR3, as DNA: TGTGCCAGCAGGAGGGACAGGGGGGAAATGGAGACCCAGTACTTC. Looking up the rest from reference TRBV2 and TRBJ2-5 gives the full variable domain: EPEVTQTPSHQVTQMGQEVILRCVPISNHLYFYWYRQILGQKVEFLVSFYNNEISEKSEIFDDQFSVERPDGSNFTLKIRSTKLEDSAMYFCASRRDRGEMETQYFGPGTRLLVL.

As for this clonotype: Just one base apart from a much larger clone, this may be a read error. The rearrangement joins TRBV4-2 to TRBJ2-2; D is undetermined. Germline lookup yields CDR1 LGHNA and CDR2 YNFKEQ. The CDR3 consists of 19 residues. V lost 0 bases to trimming and J lost 2 bases, with 19 bases between them. The CDR3 sequence: CASSQDPLRPTLNTGELFF. For the CDR3, the DNA is TGTGCCAGCAGCCAAGATCCGCTCCGACCGACCCTCAACACCGGGGAGCTGTTTTTT.

This clonotype was detected ten times or more. This rearrangement joins TRBV19 to TRBJ1-5; a weak D match, TRBD1 (6 bases). The germline CDR1 and CDR2 sequences are LNHDA and SQIVND (reference sequence). V lost 7 bases, J lost 2 bases, and 15 bases lay in between. The CDR3 loop spans 15 amino acids. In nucleotides, the CDR3 is TGTGCCAGTACTTGGGGGGCTTATGGCAATCAGCCCCAGCATTTT. Its protein product is CASTWGAYGNQPQHF.

In its sample, this clonotype was seen many times. This CDR3 is CASSSSAGGRYLTQYF. The CDR3 DNA is TGTGCCAGCAGCTCTTCGGCGGGAGGCCGCTACCTAACGCAGTATTTT. The rearrangement uses TRBV11-2 and TRBJ2-3; 8 nucleotides match TRBD2. The CDR3 contains 16 residues. V lost 4 bases, J lost 9 bases, and 15 bases stayed unmatched. The germline V gene has CDR1 SGHAT and CDR2 FQNNGV.

This clonotype was detected only a few times. A read error may be the cause here, since a much bigger clone is one base away. This rearrangement joins TRBV28 to TRBJ2-1, with D hard to call. The germline CDR1 and CDR2 sequences are MDHEN and SYDVKM. The CDR3 has 11 residues. DNA for the CDR3: TGTGCCGGCAGTTCGGCCACTAAGCAGTTCTTC. Translated: CAGSSATKQFF.

This clonotype was found many times. The V call is TRBV20-1, the J call TRBJ1-2; a possible D gene is TRBD1 (5 bases). Trimming left V 3 bases short and J 4 bases short, with 15 bases between. The CDR3 consists of 14 residues. CDR1 DFQATT and CDR2 SNEGSKA come from the germline V gene (reference sequence). The CDR3 is CSARRMRGLYGYTF. In DNA, the CDR3 is TGCAGTGCTAGGAGGATGAGGGGTCTCTATGGCTACACCTTC.

At least ten counts were recorded for this clonotype. The V gene is TRBV27, the J gene TRBJ1-5; maybe TRBD1 (6 bases). This CDR3 has 15 amino acids. The germline V gene has CDR1 MNHEY and CDR2 SMNVEV (reference sequence). Deletions cut 5 bases from V and 4 bases from J, with 15 bases between. The CDR3 DNA reads TGTGCCAGCAGTCTATACAGGGATCGGAATCAGCCCCAGCATTTT. Residues: CASSLYRDRNQPQHF.

The chain employs TRBV4-1 and TRBJ1-4; D not resolved. Trimming took 2 bases from V and 5 from J, leaving 15 bases between them. Germline CDR1 and CDR2: MGHRA and YSYEKL. This CDR3 is 16 amino acids long. The CDR3 sequence: CASSQRAWGSNEKLFF. DNA of the CDR3: TGCGCCAGCAGCCAAAGGGCTTGGGGTTCCAATGAAAAACTGTTTTTT.